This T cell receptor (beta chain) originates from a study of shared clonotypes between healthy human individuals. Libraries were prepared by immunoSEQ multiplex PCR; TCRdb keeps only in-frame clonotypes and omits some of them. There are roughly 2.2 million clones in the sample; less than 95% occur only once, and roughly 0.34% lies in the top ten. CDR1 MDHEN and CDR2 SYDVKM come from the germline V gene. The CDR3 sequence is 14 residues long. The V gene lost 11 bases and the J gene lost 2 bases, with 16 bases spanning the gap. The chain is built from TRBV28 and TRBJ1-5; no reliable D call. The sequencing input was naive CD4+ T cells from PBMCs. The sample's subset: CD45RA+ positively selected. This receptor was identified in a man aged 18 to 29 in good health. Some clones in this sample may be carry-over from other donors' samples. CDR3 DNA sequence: TGTGCCGCCGCTTGGGCCGGAGGCAATCAGCCCCAGCATTTT. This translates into CAAAWAGGNQPQHF.